This T cell receptor (beta chain) was identified during a study of shared clonotypes between healthy human individuals (dated by TCRdb to about 2020). Describing the broader study: Three men and a couple of women, aged 18 to 49 years, made up the cohort. For each donor, three plates each were used for CD4 naive and CD4 memory, two plates were used for CD8 naive, and one plate was used for CD8 memory. Blood TCR repertoires of five healthy adults were deeply sequenced to estimate repertoire size and the extent of clonotype sharing between individuals. To increase sequencing depth and limit assay-specific biases, different laboratories used diverse techniques to prepare libraries and sequence TCR repertoires. Leukapheresis yielded between about 0.94 and 9 billion PBMCs per donor. The paper's findings and limits, for the study overall: Because the study included only a small number of donors, the genetic and exposure-history diversity represented was limited. Pairwise subsampling indicated that sequencing depth was expected to affect the degree of clonotype sharing among donors. Sampling was restricted to blood, and TCR repertoires in tissues likely differ from the TCR repertoires found in blood. Higher generation probabilities were observed for clonotypes shared by all four sorted-subset donors than for non-shared clonotypes. Incomplete sequencing was indicated by rarefaction of sorted-subset datasets, despite the large sequencing depth. Estimated clonotype richness was generally larger for naive than for memory subsets. Across a few donors, 5% to 6% of naive CD4, 3% to 4% of naive CD8, about 2% of memory CD4, and about 0.44% of memory CD8 clonotypes were shared.

CD8 naive samples were CD45RO-negative cells positively selected for CCR7, giving a CD45RA+CCR7+ population that excluded TemRA cells. Donors were healthy HIV-negative adults with no recently reported acute infections or vaccinations. All donors were Caucasian adults living in Nashville, Tennessee, USA. Blood was obtained by leukapheresis, after which PBMCs were separated by Ficoll-Histopaque density gradient centrifugation and cryopreserved in liquid nitrogen vapor phase. Analytical flow cytometry was used to check the purity and quantity of every magnetically sorted T cell population. From each sorted fraction, genomic DNA was isolated and quantified by UV absorbance on a Nanodrop 2000c. TCR CDR3 regions were amplified from genomic DNA by multiplex PCR using the deep immunoSEQ assay. For each cell subset, the extracted genomic DNA was distributed evenly across all wells of several immunoSEQ 96-well plates, and each plate served as one replicate. For sorted subsets, roughly 200 ng of genomic DNA, equivalent to some 30,000 T cell genomes, went into each replicate PCR. Purified libraries were quantified with a Qubit 3.0 fluorometer, sized on a Bioanalyzer 2100, and re-quantified with the KAPA Library Quantification kit. Every immunoSEQ 96-well plate was sequenced on a dedicated single-read 150-cycle Illumina NextSeq 550 flow cell. The paper's data handling went like this. Because the immunoSEQ output included only junctional sequences and no quality scores, the filtering could not be the same as the filtering used for full-length reads. Sequences were annotated with PyIR, a Python wrapper for IgBLAST v1.9, using IMGT germline references to assign V/J genes and CDR3. Reads with weak V/J assignments (E-value above 1e-6), missing CDR3, stop codons, out-of-frame junctions, or ambiguous translated residues were removed. V3J clonotypes were defined as sequences sharing an identical inferred V gene, J gene, and CDR3 amino acid sequence. Percentage overlap between repertoires was calculated by dividing the number of shared unique clonotypes by the size of the smaller repertoire. Repertoire richness was assessed with RTK rarefaction, the Chao1 estimator, and Recon v2.1 estimates of unobserved clonotypes. OLGA was used to compute generation probabilities for all TCRbeta clonotypes that the gDNA method yielded from a handful of donors. As stored in TCRdb, this immuneACCESS dataset retains in-frame rearrangements with V and J assigned. A fraction of the clones does not appear; measured against another copy, unresolved V genes explain less than half of the discrepancy, and the remainder lacks a known reason. V, J and clone size derive from that table, while D and trimming were established from the DNA sequence. For this sample the table gives fewer than 800,000 clones, of which 92% were detected only once. In total, the top ten clones hold more than 20% of the sample.

Note on this clone: The antigen it recognizes is unknown. Per-base qualities were not stored, and no clone one base away is much larger.

From its cysteine to its phenylalanine, the CDR3 spans 14 amino acids. Only the CDR3 region is kept as DNA, spanning 42 bases read in frame from base 1. The germline V gene (reference sequence) yields SEHNR for CDR1 and FQNEAQ for CDR2. V and J are trimmed by 5 bases and 6 bases, and the gene matches miss 9 bases of the junction. This TCR came from a man aged 30-40 years in good health. Sequencing used naive CD8+ T cells sorted from blood. The cell subset or site tag for this specimen amounts to: CD45RA+CCR7+. The rearrangement joined TRBV7-9 to TRBJ2-5; 7 central nucleotides agree with TRBD1. In nucleotide form, the sequence is TGTGCCAGCAGCCCCCGACAGGGTTCGAAGACCCAGTACTTC. Translated, it gives CASSPRQGSKTQYF.